This T cell receptor (beta chain) is from a study of T cell repertoires in cytomegalovirus infection. The sample holds a few counts of this clonotype. Its cognate antigen is unknown. This CDR3 region has 14 residues. Between the trimmed V and J ends, which lost 6 bases and 7 bases, there was a span of 22 bases. Germline CDR1 reads DFQATT; CDR2 reads SNEGSKA (reference sequence). TCRdb reanalysed the reads using MiXCR and keeps one entry per CDR3 protein. Of roughly 800,000 distinct CDR3 sequences in the sample, roughly 28% are singletons; the top ten hold roughly 14%. Study results and caveats: Carriers of CMV plus the relevant HLA were identified by cumulative public TCR beta family frequency.

The chain recombines TRBV20-1 with TRBJ2-7, with D perhaps matching TRBD1 (7 bases). This receptor was taken from a human donor in good health (CMV status not recorded). Some clones in this sample may be carry-over from other donors' samples. This sample comprised cultured CD8+ T cells from PBMCs, obtained from culture after CMV antigen stimulation. CDR3 amino acids: CSATRGTQEREQYF. In DNA, the CDR3 is TGCAGTGCCACCAGGGGGACTCAGGAGAGGGAGCAGTACTTC.